Described below is a single TCR beta chain sequence and its context. V trimming: 3 bases; J trimming: 0 bases; junction bases outside the gene matches: 11. Germline-derived CDR1 and CDR2 are SGHVS and FQNEAQ. This CDR3 has 19 amino acids. Methods used by the authors: Amplifying reference gene primers gave estimates of nucleated cell counts. Generated by immunoSEQ multiplex PCR, the TCRdb table keeps only in-frame clones and is missing some. The V and J calls and the clone size are those of that table, but D and trimming were determined from the DNA. The sample contains 150,000 to 200,000 clones, roughly 88% of which appear only once. These data come from a study of blood T cell repertoires in COVID-19. Study overall: Whether acute or convalescent, the COVID-19 samples came from the United States, Italy and Spain. PBMCs, B-cell-depleted T cells, or T cells were the source of the cDNA or gDNA that made up the material.

This clonotype was sampled from a woman aged 60 to 75 with acute or convalescent COVID-19. The chain recombines TRBV7-8 with TRBJ2-3, with 11 bases lining up with TRBD2. Source material: peripheral blood. The CDR3 sequence: CASSLASGGPISSTDTQYF. The DNA of the CDR3 is TGTGCCAGCAGCTTGGCTAGCGGGGGGCCAATTTCTAGCACAGATACGCAGTATTTT.